The subject of this entry is one T cell receptor (beta chain). This sample is part of a study of blood T cell repertoires in COVID-19. Study-wide context: In each case, the material was cDNA or gDNA derived from T cells, B-cell-depleted T cells, or PBMCs.

There are 14 residues in the CDR3. V dropped 8 bases and J dropped 5; count of bases not matched to a gene: 8. Per the germline V gene, CDR1 is KGHDR and CDR2 is SFDVKD. The assay was immunoSEQ multiplex PCR, and TCRdb's table has in-frame clones only and misses some. The sample lists some 670,000 clones, 80% to 90% occurring once. Sample: peripheral blood. This clonotype was obtained from a woman younger than 30 with acute or convalescent COVID-19. The chain employs TRBV24-1 and TRBJ2-7; 10 positions agree with TRBD1. The CDR3 bases are TGTGCCACCATGAGCGGGACAGGGGATAACGAGCAGTACTTC. Its protein is CATMSGTGDNEQYF.